These 24 T cell receptor beta chains share one sample of origin, sequenced in a study of T cells in Graves' hyperthyroidism and ophthalmopathy. Researchers amplified the TCR beta CDR3 regions from RNA transcripts. The HTBI primer set drove a first-round RT-PCR of the TCR CDR3. TCRdb re-called the multiplex PCR reads through MiXCR, storing one row per CDR3 protein. The sample includes around 700,000 distinct CDR3 sequences, about 19% of them seen just once. Sequenced input: blood. These receptor sequences come from a woman aged 50 to 60 with Graves' hyperthyroidism that later progressed to Graves' ophthalmopathy.

The chain carries TRBV9 and TRBJ1-1; D is possibly TRBD1 (5 bases). The germline V gene encodes CDR1 SGDLS and CDR2 YYNGEE. Trimming left V 0 bases short and J 10 bases short, with 16 bases between. This CDR3 is built from 14 residues. CDR3: CASSVATGSGSAFF. The CDR3 DNA sequence: TGTGCCAGCAGCGTAGCCACAGGTAGTGGGTCAGCTTTCTTT.

The chain links TRBV18 to TRBJ2-1, with 8 bases matching TRBD1. V lost 8 bases, J lost 3 bases, and 9 bases stayed unmatched. Germline CDR1 and CDR2: KGHSH and LQKENI. This CDR3 is 15 amino acids long. The DNA for the CDR3 is TGTGCCAGCGGACGCGGGACAGGAGACTACAATGAGCAGTTCTTC. Its translation is CASGRGTGDYNEQFF.

This clonotype was detected ten times or more. The V call is TRBV7-2, the J call TRBJ2-7, with D perhaps matching TRBD1 (6 bases). The germline gives CDR1 SGHTA, CDR2 FQGNSA. The CDR3 loop spans 15 amino acids. Trimming left V 1 base short and J 4 bases short, with 14 bases between. CDR3 protein: CASSLGPGERYEQYF. The CDR3 coding sequence is TGTGCCAGCAGCTTAGGTCCAGGGGAGCGGTACGAGCAGTACTTC.

This clonotype occurred many times. The genes are TRBV20-1 and TRBJ2-5, with 14 bases fitting TRBD2. CDR3 length equals 15 residues. Trimming took 3 bases from V and 5 from J; bases not matched to a gene: 5. Germline CDR1 is DFQATT and CDR2 is SNEGSKA (reference sequence). CDR3 in DNA: TGCAGTGCTAGGACTAGCGGGGGGGCCGTCGAGACCCAGTACTTC. Translating gives CSARTSGGAVETQYF.

In this sample, this clonotype turned up a few times. This chain uses TRBV10-3 with TRBJ1-1; D possibly corresponds to TRBD1 (5 bases). V was shortened by 5 bases and J by 0 bases, with 10 bases between the two germline ends. Germline CDR1 reads ENHRY; CDR2 reads SYGVKD. This CDR3 spans 14 amino acids. In DNA, the CDR3 is TGTGCCATCAGTCCCGACAGTATGAACACTGAAGCTTTCTTT. This gives the protein CAISPDSMNTEAFF.

The rearrangement uses TRBV6-1 and TRBJ2-2; D remains unclear. Trimming removed 4 bases at V and 4 bases at J, with 4 bases between. Looked up from germline, CDR1 is MNHNS and CDR2 is SASEGT. The CDR3 has 12 residues. Here the CDR3 DNA reads TGTGCCAGCAGTGGTAGCACCGGGGAGCTGTTTTTT. It codes for CASSGSTGELFF.

This clonotype was detected ten times or more. V usage is TRBV12-3 or TRBV12-4 and J usage is TRBJ1-1, with D unresolved. V lost 0 bases to trimming and J lost 0 bases, with 8 bases between them. This CDR3 has 15 amino acids. In nucleotides, the CDR3 is TGTGCCAGCAGTTTAGCGCAGCATGTGAACACTGAAGCTTTCTTT. Translated: CASSLAQHVNTEAFF.

Concerning this clonotype itself: The conserved phenylalanine or tryptophan is not found at the CDR3 terminus, so this likely reflects a read error. The rearrangement joins TRBV4-1 to TRBJ1-1; 8 positions match TRBD1. The CDR3 spans 18 residues. The germline gives CDR1 MGHRA, CDR2 YSYEKL. The junction had 13 bases not matched to a gene; V was cut back by 4 bases and J by 0 bases. CDR3 DNA sequence: TGCGCCAGCAGCCTATTTCAGGGGGCTGGGATGGTGAACACTGAAGCTTTCCTT. Protein product: CASSLFQGAGMVNTEAFL.

In this sample, this clonotype turned up many times. This chain uses TRBV24-1 with TRBJ1-2, with D possibly being TRBD1 (5 bases). This CDR3 has 16 residues. Trimming cost V 2 bases and J 0 bases, with 12 bases left between them. Germline V CDR1 and CDR2: KGHDR, SFDVKD. In DNA form, the CDR3 reads TGTGCCACCAGTGATTCTACGACAGCGGCTAACTATGGCTACACCTTC. As protein: CATSDSTTAANYGYTF.

This clonotype has ten or more counts. A read error is possible here, since a much larger clone lies one base away. The rearrangement links TRBV7-6 to TRBJ1-1, with D hard to call. V was trimmed by 6 bases and J by 3 bases, leaving 5 bases between them. This CDR3 region has 11 residues. Germline V gene lookup returns CDR1 SGHVS and CDR2 FNYEAQ. In DNA form, the CDR3 reads TGTGCCAGCAGGCTCGACACTGAAGCTTTCTTT. Its translation is CASRLDTEAFF. The full variable domain, in which reference TRBV7-6 and TRBJ1-1 provide the parts outside the CDR3, is GAGVSQSPRYKVTKRGQDVALRCDPISGHVSLYWYRQALGQGPEFLTYFNYEAQQDKSGLPNDRFSAERPEGSISTLTIQRTEQRDSAMYRCASRLDTEAFFGQGTRLTVV.

The chain combines TRBV6-5 with TRBJ1-6; D is ambiguous. Between the trimmed V and J ends, which lost 7 bases and 6 bases, there was a span of 10 bases. The CDR3 extends over 13 amino acids. Germline V CDR1 and CDR2: MNHEY, SVGAGI. The CDR3: CASILAFNSPLHF. CDR3 nucleotide sequence: TGTGCCAGCATTTTAGCTTTTAATTCACCCCTCCACTTT.

With regard to this clonotype: It may be a read error: a sequence one base away is much more abundant. No conserved phenylalanine or tryptophan is present at the end of the CDR3, so a read error is the likely explanation. This chain joins TRBV2 and TRBJ1-1; D is unclear. V lost 6 bases, J lost 1 base, and 18 bases lay in between. Germline CDR1 is SNHLY and CDR2 is FYNNEI. This CDR3 spans 16 amino acids. The CDR3 sequence: CASREKEWTENTEAFL. The CDR3, as DNA: TGTGCCAGCAGGGAGAAAGAGTGGACGGAGAACACTGAAGCTTTCCTT.

This clonotype was observed many times. The CDR3 is CASSLEPGGYEQYF. DNA of the CDR3: TGTGCCAGCAGCTTAGAGCCGGGAGGGTACGAGCAGTACTTC. This rearrangement joins TRBV5-5 to TRBJ2-7; 8 nucleotides agree with TRBD2. The trim removed 2 bases at V and 4 bases at J, leaving 5 bases unmatched. CDR1 is SGHKS and CDR2 is YYEKEE in the germline V gene (reference sequence). This CDR3 is 14 amino acids long.

This clonotype was seen repeatedly, ten times or more. The V gene is TRBV30, the J gene TRBJ1-2; D is uncertain. V lost 2 bases to trimming and J lost 4 bases, with 8 bases between them. The germline V gene encodes CDR1 GTSNPN and CDR2 SVGIG (reference sequence). The CDR3 spans 12 residues. The CDR3 DNA reads TGTGCCTGGAGTTCGGGCAGCTATGGCTACACCTTC. Protein sequence: CAWSSGSYGYTF.

The chain couples TRBV6-1 to TRBJ2-2; D uncertain. V dropped 3 bases and J dropped 1 base, with 3 bases sitting between them. The CDR3 contains 13 residues. The germline V gene has CDR1 MNHNS and CDR2 SASEGT. CDR3 sequence reads: CASSDKNTGELFF. The CDR3 coding sequence is TGTGCCAGCAGTGACAAGAACACCGGGGAGCTGTTTTTT.

The chain has TRBV20-1 and TRBJ1-4; 9 nucleotides agree with TRBD1. The CDR3 sequence is 14 residues long. The junction had 10 bases not matched to a gene; V was cut back by 6 bases and J by 8 bases. Per germline, CDR1 DFQATT and CDR2 SNEGSKA (reference sequence). CDR3 sequence: CSADPGQGPEKLFF. The CDR3 DNA reads TGCAGTGCGGATCCGGGACAGGGTCCGGAAAAACTGTTTTTT.

Many counts were recorded for this clonotype. The J gene is TRBJ1-1, the V gene TRBV15; 9 bases are shared with TRBD1. Germline CDR1 LNHNV, CDR2 YYDKDF (reference sequence). The CDR3 is 14 residues long. With 7 bases clipped from V and 1 base from J, the junction kept 4 bases outside the gene matches. CDR3 coding DNA: TGTGCCACCAACTCACAGGGGGCGAACACTGAAGCTTTCTTT. Translation gives CATNSQGANTEAFF.

In its sample, this clonotype was seen many times. The chain joins TRBV11-2 to TRBJ2-7, with TRBD2 matching over 9 bases. In germline, CDR1 is SGHAT, CDR2 FQNNGV. Trimming took 3 bases from V and 7 from J; bases not matched to a gene: 4. The CDR3 has 13 amino acids. The CDR3 coding sequence is TGTGCCAGCAGCTTTGAGCGGGGGGATGAGCAGTACTTC. Encoded protein: CASSFERGDEQYF.

This clonotype showed up many times. This chain uses TRBV7-3 with TRBJ1-1; D is perhaps TRBD1 (6 bases). The CDR3 contains 14 residues. Germline CDR1 reads SGHTA; CDR2 reads FQGTGA. The V end lost 4 bases, the J end lost 4 bases, and 13 bases lay between the germline ends. The CDR3 reads CASSSEGGGTEAFF. The DNA for the CDR3 is TGTGCCAGCAGCTCGGAGGGAGGGGGCACTGAAGCTTTCTTT.

The table lists this clonotype with a count of one. V gene TRBV19 combines with J gene TRBJ1-1, with D unclear. The CDR3 loop spans 12 amino acids. Germline lookup yields CDR1 LNHDA and CDR2 SQIVND (reference sequence). The ends were cut back, 6 bases at V and 2 bases at J, with 7 bases in the middle. CDR3 loop: CASSRYNTEAFF. The CDR3 bases are TGTGCCAGTAGCAGGTATAACACTGAAGCTTTCTTT.

The genes are TRBV7-9 and TRBJ1-2; D may be TRBD1 (5 bases). Trimming shortened V by 3 bases and J by 8 bases, and 19 bases separated the two germline ends. The CDR3 is 15 residues long. Looked up from germline, CDR1 is SEHNR and CDR2 is FQNEAQ (reference sequence). The CDR3 loop reads CASSFGGRHEAGYTF. DNA for the CDR3: TGTGCCAGCAGCTTTGGGGGACGGCACGAGGCCGGCTACACCTTC.

This clonotype was seen at least ten times. J is TRBJ1-1 and V is TRBV18; D gene ambiguous. This CDR3 comprises 12 residues. V was trimmed by 3 bases and J by 3 bases, leaving 5 bases between them. CDR1 is KGHSH and CDR2 is LQKENI in the germline V gene. The CDR3 DNA sequence: TGTGCCAGCTCACCGCAGTACACTGAAGCTTTCTTT. It translates to CASSPQYTEAFF.

For this clonotype: Since the CDR3 does not end with the conserved phenylalanine or tryptophan, this likely comes from a read error. V is TRBV12-3 or TRBV12-4 and J is TRBJ2-7; D gene ambiguous. The CDR3 runs to 12 residues. V was shortened by 3 bases and J by 3 bases, with 6 bases between the two germline ends. CDR3 loop: CASSFVIYEQYL. In DNA form, the CDR3 reads TGTGCCAGCAGTTTCGTCATCTACGAGCAGTACCTC.

This clonotype was counted ten times or more. The rearrangement uses TRBV5-1 and TRBJ1-1; D unclear. The length of the CDR3 is 14 residues. V dropped 3 bases and J dropped 4 bases, with 13 bases sitting between them. Germline V lookup: CDR1 SGHRS, CDR2 YFSETQ. CDR3 loop: CASSSERSATEAFF. The CDR3 DNA sequence: TGCGCCAGCAGCTCAGAACGGTCGGCCACTGAAGCTTTCTTT.